This entry is about one T cell receptor (beta chain). Its antigen is currently unknown. From germline, CDR1 is SGHVS and CDR2 FNYEAQ. Trimming shortened V by 2 bases and J by 7 bases, and 9 bases separated the two germline ends. The CDR3 runs 13 residues. Selected positively for CCR7 and CD45RO-negative, naive CD8 cells excluded terminally differentiated effector memory CD45RA+ cells. The assay was carried out at the deep level. The material for each subset, its genomic DNA, was split evenly across several immunoSEQ plates. This table comes from immunoSEQ multiplex PCR, and its TCRdb copy is limited to in-frame clones, with some not included. The sample lists around 700,000 clones; 90% to 95% were seen once. The sample comes from a study of shared clonotypes between healthy human individuals. Overall study findings and caveats: Blood alone was sampled, and tissue repertoires likely differ.

The sample consisted of naive CD8+ T cells sorted from blood. The sequence derives from a man aged 25 to 40 in good health. The J gene is TRBJ2-1, the V gene TRBV7-6; no clear D gene. The CDR3 region has the DNA TGTGCCAGCAGCTTAAGAATTTTAAATGAGCAGTTCTTC. This encodes CASSLRILNEQFF.